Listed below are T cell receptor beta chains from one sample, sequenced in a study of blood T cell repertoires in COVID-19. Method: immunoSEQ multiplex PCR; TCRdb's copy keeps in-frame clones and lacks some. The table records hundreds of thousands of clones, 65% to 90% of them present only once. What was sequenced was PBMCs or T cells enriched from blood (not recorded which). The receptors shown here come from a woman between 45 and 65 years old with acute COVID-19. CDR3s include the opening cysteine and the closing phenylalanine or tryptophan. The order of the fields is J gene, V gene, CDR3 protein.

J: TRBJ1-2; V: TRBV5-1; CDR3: CASAFLWASNYGYTF
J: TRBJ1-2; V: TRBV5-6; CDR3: CASSLATAYGYTF
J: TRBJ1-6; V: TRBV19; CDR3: CASNRQGTNSPLHF
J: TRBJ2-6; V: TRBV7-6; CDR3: CASSLALFSGANVLTF
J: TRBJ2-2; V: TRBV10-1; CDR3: CASSIHPNTGELFF
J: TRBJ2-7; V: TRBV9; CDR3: CASSVGVGTGGIDEQYF
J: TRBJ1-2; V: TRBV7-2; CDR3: CASSPTTGKISYTF
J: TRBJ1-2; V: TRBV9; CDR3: CASSGGDSGYGYTF
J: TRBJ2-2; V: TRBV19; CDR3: CASSIGLNTGELFF
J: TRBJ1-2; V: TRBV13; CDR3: CASSAVHQSNYGYTF
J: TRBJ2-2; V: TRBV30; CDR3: CAWSDPRQGCTGELFF
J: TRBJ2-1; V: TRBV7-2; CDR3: CASSLGDYRLEFF
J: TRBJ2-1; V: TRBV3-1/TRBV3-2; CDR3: CASSQLEGGPYNEQFF
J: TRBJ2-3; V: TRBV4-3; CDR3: CASSQERSGVLPQYF
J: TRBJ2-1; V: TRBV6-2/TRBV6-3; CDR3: CASSTDGTSGGAPYNEQFF
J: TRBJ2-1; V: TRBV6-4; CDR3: CASSLAGGTYNEQFF
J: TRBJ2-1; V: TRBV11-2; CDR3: CASSLDRDRDPKFF
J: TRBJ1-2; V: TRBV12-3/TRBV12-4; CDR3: CASSLETGGYTF
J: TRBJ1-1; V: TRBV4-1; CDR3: CASSQGTGGRGAEAFF
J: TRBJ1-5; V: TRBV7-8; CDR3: CASSLVPGQGRPQHF
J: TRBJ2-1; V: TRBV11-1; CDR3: CASSLEANSYNEQFF
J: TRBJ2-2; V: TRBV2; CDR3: CASRGLAGQPGELFF
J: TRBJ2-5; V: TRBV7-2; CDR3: CASSFGQARGPETQYF
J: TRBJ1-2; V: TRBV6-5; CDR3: CASSPGQSVGYTF
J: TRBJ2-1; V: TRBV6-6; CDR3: CASSRENEQFF
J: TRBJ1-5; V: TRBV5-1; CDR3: CASSSSGTGVEPQHF
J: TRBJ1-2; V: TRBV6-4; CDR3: CASSDSTGYGYTF
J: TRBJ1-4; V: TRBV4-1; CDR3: CASSQGQGNEKLFF
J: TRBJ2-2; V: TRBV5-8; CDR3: CASREAQNTGELFF
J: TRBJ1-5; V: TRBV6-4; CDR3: CASSDLKLHPTYSNQPQHF
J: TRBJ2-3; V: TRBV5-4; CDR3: CASSFRTGADTQYF
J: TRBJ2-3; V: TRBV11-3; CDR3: CASSYDRGFTDTQYF
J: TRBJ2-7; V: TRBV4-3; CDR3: CASSQRTGEPYEQYF